Each of the 16 T cell receptor beta chains below was sequenced from the same sample in a study of Graves' ophthalmopathy and Graves' hyperthyroidism. RNA transcripts provided the template for amplifying TCR beta CDR3 regions. RT-PCR with HTBI primers came first, then second-round multiplex PCR. TCRdb used MiXCR to reprocess the multiplex PCR reads, holding one entry per CDR3 protein. The repertoire includes roughly 230,000 distinct CDR3 sequences, roughly 21% of them detected once, and around 40% sits in the top ten. The sequenced sample consisted of peripheral blood. Source of these receptors: a woman aged 45-60 years with Graves' ophthalmopathy.

This clonotype came up many times. The chain's CDR3 is CASSLASGSNEQYF. The DNA for the CDR3 is TGTGCCAGCAGCTTGGCCAGCGGGAGCAACGAGCAGTACTTC. The rearrangement uses TRBV7-2 and TRBJ2-7, with 8 bases fitting TRBD2. Germline assignment: CDR1 SGHTA and CDR2 FQGNSA. The V and J ends lost 3 bases and 5 bases, in that order; junction bases with no gene match: 6. The CDR3 spans 14 residues.

This clonotype was counted at least ten times. DNA of the CDR3: TGTGCCAGCAGTGAAGCAAGAGACGTCTCTGGCTACACCTTC. Its translation is CASSEARDVSGYTF. This chain uses TRBV6-1 with TRBJ1-2; unclear D gene. The CDR3 has 14 residues. The germline CDR1 and CDR2 sequences are MNHNS and SASEGT. V was pared by 0 bases and J by 7 bases, with 12 bases between.

In its sample, this clonotype was seen once. This chain uses TRBV28 with TRBJ2-7, with 14 bases identical to TRBD2. From germline, CDR1 is MDHEN and CDR2 SYDVKM. The CDR3 loop spans 20 amino acids. V gave up 9 bases and J gave up 1 base; unmatched junction bases: 20. The CDR3 coding sequence is TGTGCCAGTTACCCCGGGACTAGCGGGAGTTTGGACACCCATTCCTACGAGCAGTACTTC. This sequence encodes CASYPGTSGSLDTHSYEQYF.

The sample holds many counts of this clonotype. The chain combines TRBV11-2 with TRBJ1-2, with 10 bases lining up with TRBD1. The V gene's germline CDR1 is SGHAT and CDR2 FQNNGV. The CDR3 is made up of 15 amino acids. V lost 0 bases to trimming and J lost 7 bases; unmatched junction nucleotides: 5. In nucleotides, the CDR3 is TGTGCCAGCAGCTTAGACGGCCGGACAGGGGGTGGCTACACCTTC. As protein: CASSLDGRTGGGYTF.

This clonotype showed up many times. The CDR3 DNA sequence: TGTGCCAGTAGTGGGGGGAAGACCCAGCATTTT. Its translation: CASSGGKTQHF. This chain uses TRBV19 with TRBJ1-5, with TRBD1 as a possible D gene (5 bases). The CDR3 spans 11 residues. Germline V gene data show CDR1 as LNHDA and CDR2 as SQIVND (reference sequence). The V gene lost 5 bases and the J gene lost 11 bases, with 10 bases spanning the gap.

The table lists this clonotype with many counts. The chain is built from TRBV12-3 or TRBV12-4 and TRBJ1-1, with 8 bases lining up with TRBD1. The CDR3 extends over 13 amino acids. V trimming: 6 bases; J trimming: 4 bases; junction bases outside the gene matches: 4. For the CDR3, the DNA is TGTGCCAGCAGACGGGACAGGACCACTGAAGCTTTCTTT. As protein: CASRRDRTTEAFF.

This chain connects TRBV29-1 to TRBJ2-2; D is perhaps TRBD1 (5 bases). CDR3 length: 14 residues. V was cut by 0 bases and J by 6 bases, with 11 bases left in between. CDR1 is SQVTM and CDR2 is ANQGSEA in the germline V gene. The CDR3 region has the DNA TGCAGCGTTGAAGATCGGGCAGGGCCCGGGGAGCTGTTTTTT. Its protein is CSVEDRAGPGELFF.

The sample holds many counts of this clonotype. The chain is built from TRBV28 and TRBJ2-7; D possibly corresponds to TRBD2 (6 bases). V was pared by 2 bases and J by 2 bases, with 7 bases between. The CDR3 is 13 amino acids. Germline V gene data show CDR1 as MDHEN and CDR2 as SYDVKM. DNA for the CDR3: TGTGCCAGCAGTTTACGGGAGACCTACGAGCAGTACTTC. Its translation is CASSLRETYEQYF.

V gene TRBV28 combines with J gene TRBJ2-2, with D perhaps being TRBD1 or TRBD2 (5 bases each). Deletions cut 2 bases from V and 4 bases from J, with 8 bases between. The germline V gene encodes CDR1 MDHEN and CDR2 SYDVKM. There are 14 residues in the CDR3. In DNA form, the CDR3 reads TGTGCCAGCAGTTTAGAGGGGAGCACCGGGGAGCTGTTTTTT. This sequence encodes CASSLEGSTGELFF.

This clonotype came up many times. J is TRBJ2-7 and V is TRBV7-9; no clear D gene. The CDR3 consists of 10 residues. Trimming removed 6 bases at V and 3 bases at J, with 3 bases between. Germline CDR1 reads SEHNR; CDR2 reads FQNEAQ (reference sequence). The CDR3 nucleotides read TGTGCCAGCAGTAACTACGAGCAGTACTTC. Translating gives CASSNYEQYF.

This clonotype was picked up many times. The DNA of the CDR3 is TGCAGCGTTACAAGCGGGAGGGCCGGGTACGAGCAGTACTTC. Protein: CSVTSGRAGYEQYF. The chain has TRBV29-1 and TRBJ2-7, with 10 bases lining up with TRBD2. With V trimmed by 5 bases and J by 4 bases, 8 bases remained unmatched. The CDR3 runs to 14 residues. Germline assignment: CDR1 SQVTM and CDR2 ANQGSEA.

This clonotype has a count of ten or more. V usage is TRBV2 and J usage is TRBJ2-5; no firm D call. V was trimmed by 0 bases and J by 6 bases, leaving 5 bases between them. The CDR3 runs to 12 residues. The germline gives CDR1 SNHLY, CDR2 FYNNEI. The CDR3 nucleotides are TGTGCCAGCAGTGAAGCGGCGAAGACCCAGTACTTC. It is translated as CASSEAAKTQYF. The full variable domain, completed using reference TRBV2 and TRBJ2-5, is EPEVTQTPSHQVTQMGQEVILRCVPISNHLYFYWYRQILGQKVEFLVSFYNNEISEKSEIFDDQFSVERPDGSNFTLKIRSTKLEDSAMYFCASSEAAKTQYFGPGTRLLVL.

This clonotype turned up a few times. This chain joins TRBV4-2 and TRBJ2-3; D gene ambiguous. The ends were cut back, 1 base at V and 0 bases at J, with 8 bases in the middle. The CDR3 runs 15 residues. Germline CDR1 reads LGHNA; CDR2 reads YNFKEQ. This chain's CDR3 is CASSQVEDSTDTQYF. The CDR3 DNA is TGTGCCAGCAGCCAAGTCGAGGACAGCACAGATACGCAGTATTTT.

In this sample, this clonotype turned up many times. The rearrangement uses TRBV6-1 and TRBJ2-7; the match to TRBD1 covers 7 bases. V trimming: 6 bases; J trimming: 2 bases; junction bases outside the gene matches: 7. Germline CDR1 is MNHNS and CDR2 is SASEGT. The CDR3 contains 14 residues. This CDR3 is CASSQGTAAYEQYF. The CDR3 coding sequence is TGTGCCAGCAGCCAAGGGACAGCCGCCTACGAGCAGTACTTC.

This clonotype was picked up a small number of times. The CDR3 DNA reads as TGTGCCAGCAGCGAAACGGGATCTCGGACCGGGGAGCTGTTTTTT. This translates into CASSETGSRTGELFF. The chain combines TRBV7-3 with TRBJ2-2, with a tentative D call TRBD2 (5 bases). Germline V lookup: CDR1 SGHTA, CDR2 FQGTGA. This CDR3 region has 15 residues. Trimming stripped 5 bases from V and 5 bases from J, with 15 bases between. The full variable domain, rest sourced from reference TRBV7-3 and TRBJ2-2, is GAGVSQTPSNKVTEKGKYVELRCDPISGHTALYWYRQSLGQGPEFLIYFQGTGAADDSGLPNDRFFAVRPEGSVSTLKIQRTERGDSAVYLCASSETGSRTGELFFGEGSRLTVL.

Ten or more counts support this clonotype. The chain uses TRBV6-5 and TRBJ1-5; D is unresolved. Germline assignment: CDR1 MNHEY and CDR2 SVGAGI. Trimming stripped 3 bases from V and 2 bases from J, with 5 bases between. The CDR3 runs to 13 residues. CDR3 DNA sequence: TGTGCCAGCAGTTATCTCGGCAATCAGCCCCAGCATTTT. It codes for CASSYLGNQPQHF.